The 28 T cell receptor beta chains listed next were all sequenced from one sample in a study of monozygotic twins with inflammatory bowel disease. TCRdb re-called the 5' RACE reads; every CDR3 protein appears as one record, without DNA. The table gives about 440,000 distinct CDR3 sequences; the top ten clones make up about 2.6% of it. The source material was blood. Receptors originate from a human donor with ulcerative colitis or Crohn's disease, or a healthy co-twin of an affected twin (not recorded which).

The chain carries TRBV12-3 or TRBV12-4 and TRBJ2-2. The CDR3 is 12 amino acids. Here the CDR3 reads CASSFRVGELFF.

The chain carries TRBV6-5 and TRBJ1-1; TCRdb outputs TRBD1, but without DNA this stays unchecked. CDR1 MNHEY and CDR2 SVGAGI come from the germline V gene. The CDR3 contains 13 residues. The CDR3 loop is CASSFSGTGEAFF.

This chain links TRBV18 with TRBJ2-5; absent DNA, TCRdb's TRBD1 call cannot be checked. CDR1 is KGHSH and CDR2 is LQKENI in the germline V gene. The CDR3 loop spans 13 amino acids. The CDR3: CASSPHAGETQYF.

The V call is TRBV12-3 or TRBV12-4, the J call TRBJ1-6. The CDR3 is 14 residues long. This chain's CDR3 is CASSSTHYNSPLHF.

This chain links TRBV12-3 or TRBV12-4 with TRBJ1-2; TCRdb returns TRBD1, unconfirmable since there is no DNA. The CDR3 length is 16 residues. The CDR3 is CASSDHRDSFNHGYTF.

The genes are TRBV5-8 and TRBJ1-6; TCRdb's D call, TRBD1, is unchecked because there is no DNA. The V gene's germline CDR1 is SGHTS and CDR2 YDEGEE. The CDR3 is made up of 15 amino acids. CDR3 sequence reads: CASSPGISYNSPLHF.

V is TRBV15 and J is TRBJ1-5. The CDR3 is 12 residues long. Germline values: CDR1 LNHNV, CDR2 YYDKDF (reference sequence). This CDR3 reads CATSRGNQPQHF.

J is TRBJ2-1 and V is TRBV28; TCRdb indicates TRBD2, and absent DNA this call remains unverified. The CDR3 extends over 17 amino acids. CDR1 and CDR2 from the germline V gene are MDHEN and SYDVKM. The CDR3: CASSSTTRREGNNEQFF.

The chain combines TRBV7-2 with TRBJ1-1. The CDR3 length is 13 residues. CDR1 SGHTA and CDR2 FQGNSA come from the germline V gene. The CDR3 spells CASSSIMDTEAFF. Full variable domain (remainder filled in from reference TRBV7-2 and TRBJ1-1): GAGVSQSPSNKVTEKGKDVELRCDPISGHTALYWYRQSLGQGLEFLIYFQGNSAPDKSGLPSDRFSAERTGGSVSTLTIQRTQQEDSAVYLCASSSIMDTEAFFGQGTRLTVV.

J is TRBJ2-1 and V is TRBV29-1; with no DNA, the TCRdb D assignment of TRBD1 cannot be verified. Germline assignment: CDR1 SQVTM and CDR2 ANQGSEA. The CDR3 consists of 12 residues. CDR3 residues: CSVENPPREQFF.

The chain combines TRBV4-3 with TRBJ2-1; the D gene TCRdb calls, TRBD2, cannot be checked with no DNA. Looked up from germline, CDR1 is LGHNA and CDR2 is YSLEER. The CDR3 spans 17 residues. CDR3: CASSQDRSLAEVNEQFF.

CDR3 sequence reads: CASSPLSGRSEQYF. V is TRBV7-2 and J is TRBJ2-7; checking the TCRdb D call of TRBD2 is not possible without DNA. Germline V lookup: CDR1 SGHTA, CDR2 FQGNSA. This CDR3 region has 14 residues.

The CDR3 loop reads CSVELGGGQETQYF. The V gene is TRBV29-1, the J gene TRBJ2-5; the TCRdb D gene call, TRBD2, has no DNA to confirm it. Germline V gene sequence: CDR1 SQVTM, CDR2 ANQGSEA. This CDR3 spans 14 amino acids.

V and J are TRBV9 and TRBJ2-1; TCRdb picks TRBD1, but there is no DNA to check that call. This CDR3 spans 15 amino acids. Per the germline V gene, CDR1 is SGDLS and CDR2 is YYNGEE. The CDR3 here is CASSVAGTELNEQFF.

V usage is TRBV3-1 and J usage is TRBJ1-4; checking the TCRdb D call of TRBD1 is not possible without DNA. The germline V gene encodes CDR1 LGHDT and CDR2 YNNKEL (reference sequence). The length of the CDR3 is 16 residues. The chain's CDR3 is CASSQASGQLNEKLFF.

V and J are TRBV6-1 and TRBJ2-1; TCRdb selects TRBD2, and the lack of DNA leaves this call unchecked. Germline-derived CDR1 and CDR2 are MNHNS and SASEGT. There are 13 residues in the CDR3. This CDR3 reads CASSGASGDEQFF.

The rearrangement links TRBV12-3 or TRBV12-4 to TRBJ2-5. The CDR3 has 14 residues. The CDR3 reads CASSLMWDQETQYF.

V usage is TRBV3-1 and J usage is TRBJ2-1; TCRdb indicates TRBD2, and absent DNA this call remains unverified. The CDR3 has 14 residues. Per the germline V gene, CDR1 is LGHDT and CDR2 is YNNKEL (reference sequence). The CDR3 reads CASSQASGGGLQFF.

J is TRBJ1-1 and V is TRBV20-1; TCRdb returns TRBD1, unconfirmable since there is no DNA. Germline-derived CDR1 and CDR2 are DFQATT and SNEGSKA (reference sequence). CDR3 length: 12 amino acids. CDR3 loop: CSARGGFSEAFF.

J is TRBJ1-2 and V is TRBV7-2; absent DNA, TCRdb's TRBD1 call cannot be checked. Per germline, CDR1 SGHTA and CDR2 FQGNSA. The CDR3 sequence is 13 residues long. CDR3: CASSLVHRVANTF. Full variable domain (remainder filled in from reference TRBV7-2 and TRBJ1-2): GAGVSQSPSNKVTEKGKDVELRCDPISGHTALYWYRQSLGQGLEFLIYFQGNSAPDKSGLPSDRFSAERTGGSVSTLTIQRTQQEDSAVYLCASSLVHRVANTFGSGTRLTVV.

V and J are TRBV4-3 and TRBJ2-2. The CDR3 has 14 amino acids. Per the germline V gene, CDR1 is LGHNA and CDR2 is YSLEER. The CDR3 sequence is CASSQGPSAGELFF.

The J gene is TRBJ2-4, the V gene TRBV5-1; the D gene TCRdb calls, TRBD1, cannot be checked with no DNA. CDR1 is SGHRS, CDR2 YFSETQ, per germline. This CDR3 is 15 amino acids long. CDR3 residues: CASSLWDTNENIQYF.

The chain's CDR3 is CASSSPLAGVYNEQFF. V gene TRBV7-9 combines with J gene TRBJ2-1; no DNA is available, so the TRBD2 call from TCRdb remains unchecked. The length of the CDR3 is 16 residues. CDR1 and CDR2 from the germline V gene are SEHNR and FQNEAQ (reference sequence).

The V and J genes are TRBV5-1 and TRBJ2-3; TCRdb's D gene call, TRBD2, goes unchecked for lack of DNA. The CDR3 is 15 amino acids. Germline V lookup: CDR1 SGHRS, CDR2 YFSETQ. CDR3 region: CASSQTSELIGVQYF.

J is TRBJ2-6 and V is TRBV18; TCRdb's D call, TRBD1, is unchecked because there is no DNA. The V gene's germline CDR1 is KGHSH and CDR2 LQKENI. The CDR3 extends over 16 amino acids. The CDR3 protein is CASSPTAASGANVLTF.

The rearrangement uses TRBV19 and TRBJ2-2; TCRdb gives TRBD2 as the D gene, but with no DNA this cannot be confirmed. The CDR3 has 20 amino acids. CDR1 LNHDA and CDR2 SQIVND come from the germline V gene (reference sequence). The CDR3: CASRVMGLAGGPPNTGELFF. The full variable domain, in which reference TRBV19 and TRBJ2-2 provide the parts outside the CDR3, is DGGITQSPKYLFRKEGQNVTLSCEQNLNHDAMYWYRQDPGQGLRLIYYSQIVNDFQKGDIAEGYSVSREKKESFPLTVTSAQKNPTAFYLCASRVMGLAGGPPNTGELFFGEGSRLTVL.

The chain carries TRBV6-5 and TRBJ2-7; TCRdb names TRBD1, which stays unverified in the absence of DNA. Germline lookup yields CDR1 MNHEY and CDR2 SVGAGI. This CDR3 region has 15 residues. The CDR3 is CASSYSLGQGYEQYF.

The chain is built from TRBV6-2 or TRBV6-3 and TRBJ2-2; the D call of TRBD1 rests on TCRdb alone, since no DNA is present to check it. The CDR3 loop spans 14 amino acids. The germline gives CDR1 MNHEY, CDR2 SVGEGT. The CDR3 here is CASKWQGGTGELFF.